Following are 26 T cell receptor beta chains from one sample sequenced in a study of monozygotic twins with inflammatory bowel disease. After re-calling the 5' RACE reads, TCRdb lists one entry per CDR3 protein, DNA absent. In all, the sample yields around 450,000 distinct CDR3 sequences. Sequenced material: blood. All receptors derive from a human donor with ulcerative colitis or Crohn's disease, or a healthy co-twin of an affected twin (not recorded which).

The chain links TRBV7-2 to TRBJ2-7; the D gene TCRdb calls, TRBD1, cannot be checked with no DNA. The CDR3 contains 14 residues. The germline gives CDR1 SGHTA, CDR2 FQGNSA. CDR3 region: CASSLRQGAGEQYF.

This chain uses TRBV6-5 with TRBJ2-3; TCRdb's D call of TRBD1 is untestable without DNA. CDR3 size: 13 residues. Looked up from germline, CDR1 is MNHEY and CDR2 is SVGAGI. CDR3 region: CASSPTAPDTQYF.

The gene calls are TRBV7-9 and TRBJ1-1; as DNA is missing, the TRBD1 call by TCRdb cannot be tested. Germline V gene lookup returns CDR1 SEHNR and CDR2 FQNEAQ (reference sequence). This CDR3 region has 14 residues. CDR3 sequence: CASSPQGTYTEAFF.

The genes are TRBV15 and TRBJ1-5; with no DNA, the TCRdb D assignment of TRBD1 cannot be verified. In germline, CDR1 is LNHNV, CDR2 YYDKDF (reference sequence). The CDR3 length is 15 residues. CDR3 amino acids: CATSTDRGGNQPQHF. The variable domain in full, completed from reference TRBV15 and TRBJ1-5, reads DAMVIQNPRYQVTQFGKPVTLSCSQTLNHNVMYWYQQKSSQAPKLLFHYYDKDFNNEADTPDNFQSRRPNTSFCFLDIRSPGLGDTAMYLCATSTDRGGNQPQHFGDGTRLSIL.

CDR3 residues: CASSQRQPIGYTF. The chain is built from TRBV3-1 and TRBJ1-2. The germline CDR1 and CDR2 sequences are LGHDT and YNNKEL (reference sequence). The CDR3 runs to 13 residues.

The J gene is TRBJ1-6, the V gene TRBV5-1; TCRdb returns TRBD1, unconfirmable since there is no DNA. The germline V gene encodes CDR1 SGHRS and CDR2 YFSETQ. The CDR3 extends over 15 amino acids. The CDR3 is CASSLRTDFNSPLHF.

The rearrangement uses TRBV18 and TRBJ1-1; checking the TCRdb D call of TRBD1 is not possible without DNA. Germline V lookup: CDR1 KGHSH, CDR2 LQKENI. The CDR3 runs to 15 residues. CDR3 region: CASSPREGARTEAFF.

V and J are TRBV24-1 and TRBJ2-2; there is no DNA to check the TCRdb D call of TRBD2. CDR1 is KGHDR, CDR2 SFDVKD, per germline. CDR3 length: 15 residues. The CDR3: CATSDLRLAGGELFF.

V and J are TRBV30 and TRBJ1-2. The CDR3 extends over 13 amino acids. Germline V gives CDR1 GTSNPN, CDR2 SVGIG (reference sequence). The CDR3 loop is CAWSPSADYGYTF.

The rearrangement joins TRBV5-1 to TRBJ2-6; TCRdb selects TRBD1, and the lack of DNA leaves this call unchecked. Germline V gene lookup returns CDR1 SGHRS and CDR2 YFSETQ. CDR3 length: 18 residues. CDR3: CASSLAGTSSSGANVLTF.

The CDR3 sequence: CASSRRTQWGNQPQHF. The gene calls are TRBV6-1 and TRBJ1-5. CDR1 MNHNS and CDR2 SASEGT come from the germline V gene. CDR3 size: 16 residues.

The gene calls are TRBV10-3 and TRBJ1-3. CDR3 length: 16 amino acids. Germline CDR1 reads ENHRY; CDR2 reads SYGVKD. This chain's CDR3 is CAISEGVMSSGNTIYF.

CDR3 loop: CASSLIPNEKLFF. The chain couples TRBV5-1 to TRBJ1-4; TCRdb reports TRBD1, a call that lacks DNA to check it against. This CDR3 has 13 residues. Germline-derived CDR1 and CDR2 are SGHRS and YFSETQ.

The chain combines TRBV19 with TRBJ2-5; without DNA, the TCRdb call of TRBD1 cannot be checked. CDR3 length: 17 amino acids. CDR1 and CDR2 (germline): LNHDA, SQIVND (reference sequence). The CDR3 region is CASSTGTGRRGQETQYF.

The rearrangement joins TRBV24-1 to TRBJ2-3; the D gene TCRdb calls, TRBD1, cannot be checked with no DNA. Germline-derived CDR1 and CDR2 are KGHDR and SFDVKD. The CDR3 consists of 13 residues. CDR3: CATSVGDTDTQYF.

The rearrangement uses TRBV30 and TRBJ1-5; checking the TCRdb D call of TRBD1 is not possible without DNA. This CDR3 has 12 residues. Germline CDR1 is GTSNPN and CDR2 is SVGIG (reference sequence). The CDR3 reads CAWSTGNQPQHF.

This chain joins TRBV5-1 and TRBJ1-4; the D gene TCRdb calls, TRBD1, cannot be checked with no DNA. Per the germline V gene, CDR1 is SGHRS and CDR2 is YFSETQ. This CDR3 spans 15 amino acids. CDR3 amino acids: CASSPLDRVNEKLFF. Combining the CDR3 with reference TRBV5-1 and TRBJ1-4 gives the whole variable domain KAGVTQTPRYLIKTRGQQVTLSCSPISGHRSVSWYQQTPGQGLQFLFEYFSETQRNKGNFPGRFSGRQFSNSRSEMNVSTLELGDSALYLCASSPLDRVNEKLFFGSGTQLSVL.

The CDR3 loop reads CAWSTGQGLAGVGEQFF. V is TRBV30 and J is TRBJ2-1; without DNA, the TCRdb call of TRBD2 cannot be checked. CDR3 size: 17 residues. The germline V gene encodes CDR1 GTSNPN and CDR2 SVGIG (reference sequence).

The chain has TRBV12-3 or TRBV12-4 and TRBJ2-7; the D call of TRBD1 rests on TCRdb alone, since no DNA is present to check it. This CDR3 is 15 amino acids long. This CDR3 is CASSQLRTGNGEQYF.

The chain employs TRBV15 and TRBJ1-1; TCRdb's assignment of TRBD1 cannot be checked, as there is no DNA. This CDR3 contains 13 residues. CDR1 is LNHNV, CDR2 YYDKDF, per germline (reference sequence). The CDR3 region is CATNGRGTTEAFF.

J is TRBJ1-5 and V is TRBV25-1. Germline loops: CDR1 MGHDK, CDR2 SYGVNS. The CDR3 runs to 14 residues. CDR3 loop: CASRVGIGNQPQHF. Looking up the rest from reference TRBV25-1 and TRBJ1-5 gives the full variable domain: EADIYQTPRYLVIGTGKKITLECSQTMGHDKMYWYQQDPGMELHLIHYSYGVNSTEKGDLSSESTVSRIRTEHFPLTLESARPSHTSQYLCASRVGIGNQPQHFGDGTRLSIL.

The CDR3 spells CASSLGTSGGRGIYEQYF. The chain has TRBV5-1 and TRBJ2-7; absent DNA, TCRdb's TRBD2 call cannot be checked. In germline, CDR1 is SGHRS, CDR2 YFSETQ. The CDR3 length is 18 residues.

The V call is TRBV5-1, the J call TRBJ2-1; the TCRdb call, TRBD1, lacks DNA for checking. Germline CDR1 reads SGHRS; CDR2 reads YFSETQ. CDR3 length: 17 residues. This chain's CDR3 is CASSATRTAASYNEQFF.

The CDR3 sequence is CASSSFITGGSGNTIYF. The chain recombines TRBV6-5 with TRBJ1-3; the D call from TCRdb, TRBD1, cannot be confirmed without DNA. This CDR3 is 17 amino acids long. CDR1 is MNHEY, CDR2 SVGAGI, per germline.

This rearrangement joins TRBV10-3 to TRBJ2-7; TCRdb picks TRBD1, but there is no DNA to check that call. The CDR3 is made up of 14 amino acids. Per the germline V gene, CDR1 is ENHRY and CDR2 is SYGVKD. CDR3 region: CAISPQGFKVEQYF.

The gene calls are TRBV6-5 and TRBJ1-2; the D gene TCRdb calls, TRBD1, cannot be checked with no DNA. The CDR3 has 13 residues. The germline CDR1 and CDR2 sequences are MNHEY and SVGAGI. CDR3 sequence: CASGDHMNYGYTF.